This T cell receptor beta chain originates from a study of T cell changes during pregnancy in multiple sclerosis. Germline trimming cut 11 bases from V and 0 bases from J; bases unmatched to any gene: 8. The germline gives CDR1 LNHNV, CDR2 YYDKDF (reference sequence). The CDR3 is 15 amino acids. Only in-frame clones appear in the TCRdb table, and some are missing; sequencing was by immunoSEQ multiplex PCR. The table shows tens of thousands of clones, with 85% to 95% occurring only once. The source is a female donor with multiple sclerosis, enrolled in a pregnancy study. Here the sequenced sample was peripheral blood, taken in the first trimester of pregnancy. This rearrangement joins TRBV15 to TRBJ1-5; 9 bases are a match to TRBD1. The CDR3 sequence: CASRTGANSNQPQHF. The CDR3 region has the DNA TGTGCCTCGCGGACAGGGGCAAATAGCAATCAGCCCCAGCATTTT.